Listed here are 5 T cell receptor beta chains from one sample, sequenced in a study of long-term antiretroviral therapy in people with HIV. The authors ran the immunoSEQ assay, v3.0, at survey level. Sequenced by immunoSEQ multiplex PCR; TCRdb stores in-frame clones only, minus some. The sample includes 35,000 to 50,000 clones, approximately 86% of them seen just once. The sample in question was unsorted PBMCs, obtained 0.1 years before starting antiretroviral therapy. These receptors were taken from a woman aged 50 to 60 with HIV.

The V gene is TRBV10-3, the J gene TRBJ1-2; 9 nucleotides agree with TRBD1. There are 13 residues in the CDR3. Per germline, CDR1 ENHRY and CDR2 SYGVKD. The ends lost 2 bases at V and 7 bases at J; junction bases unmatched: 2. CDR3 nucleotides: TGTGCCATCAGTGAGGGACAGGGGCTTGGCTACACCTTC. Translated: CAISEGQGLGYTF.

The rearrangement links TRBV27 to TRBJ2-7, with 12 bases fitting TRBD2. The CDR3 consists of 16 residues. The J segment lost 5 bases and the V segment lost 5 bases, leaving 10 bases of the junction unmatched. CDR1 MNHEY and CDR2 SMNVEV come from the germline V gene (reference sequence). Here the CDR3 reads CASSPWTSGAPDEQYF. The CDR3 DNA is TGTGCCAGCAGTCCTTGGACTAGCGGGGCCCCCGACGAGCAGTACTTC.

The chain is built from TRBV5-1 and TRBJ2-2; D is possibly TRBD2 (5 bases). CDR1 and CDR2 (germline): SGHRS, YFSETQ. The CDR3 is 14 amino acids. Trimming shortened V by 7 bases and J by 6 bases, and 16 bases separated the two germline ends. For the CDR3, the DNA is TGCGCCAGCTCCCCACTCGGAGGTCCCGGGGAGCTGTTTTTT. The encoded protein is CASSPLGGPGELFF.

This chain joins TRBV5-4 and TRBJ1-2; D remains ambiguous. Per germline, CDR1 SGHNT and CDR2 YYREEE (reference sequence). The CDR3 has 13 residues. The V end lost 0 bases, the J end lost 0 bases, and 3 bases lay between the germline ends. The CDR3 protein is CASSLVPNYGYTF. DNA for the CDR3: TGTGCCAGCAGCTTGGTCCCTAACTATGGCTACACCTTC.

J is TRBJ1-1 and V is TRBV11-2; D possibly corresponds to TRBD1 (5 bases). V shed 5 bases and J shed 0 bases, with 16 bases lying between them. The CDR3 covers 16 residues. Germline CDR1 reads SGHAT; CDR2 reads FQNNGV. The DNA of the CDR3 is TGTGCCAGCAGCCCTAGCAGGTGGGGGGTGAACACTGAAGCTTTCTTT. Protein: CASSPSRWGVNTEAFF.